A single sample gave rise to the 18 T cell receptor beta chains below, sequenced in a study of T cell responses to AZD1222 COVID-19 vaccine. Some clones are missing from TCRdb's copy, which holds only in-frame ones; the method was immunoSEQ multiplex PCR. The sample comprises roughly 92,000 clones, 85% to 90% of which are singletons, and just under 5% rests with the top ten. The sample consisted of peripheral blood, taken 28 days after the second AZD1222 dose. These receptors were obtained from an adult who received the AZD1222 COVID-19 vaccine.

This sequence joins TRBV5-1 and TRBJ2-7; 9 bases are a match to TRBD1. Germline V gives CDR1 SGHRS, CDR2 YFSETQ. This CDR3 spans 15 amino acids. With V trimmed by 5 bases and J by 4 bases, 10 bases remained unmatched. The CDR3 nucleotides are TGCGCCAGCAGGGTAAGATGGACAGGGGAATACGAGCAGTACTTC. Amino acids: CASRVRWTGEYEQYF.

This sequence joins TRBV7-2 and TRBJ2-1, with 7 bases that match TRBD2. The J segment lost 5 bases and the V segment lost 1 base, leaving 5 bases of the junction unmatched. CDR1 SGHTA and CDR2 FQGNSA come from the germline V gene. The CDR3 spans 15 residues. The CDR3 DNA reads as TGTGCCAGCAGCTTAGGCGGGAGAGTCGACAATGAGCAGTTCTTC. Amino acids: CASSLGGRVDNEQFF.

V and J are TRBV5-3 and TRBJ2-7; D might be TRBD2 (6 bases). TRBV5-3 is marked as an open reading frame, function uncertain. Trimming removed 4 bases from V and 3 bases from J, with 17 bases in between. CDR3 length: 15 amino acids. The CDR3 loop is CARSPSRTNRYEQYF. In DNA, the CDR3 is TGTGCCAGAAGCCCTAGCCGGACTAACCGCTACGAGCAGTACTTC.

The CDR3 DNA reads as TGTGCCAGCTCGCAACGACAGGACTCCTACGAGCAGTACTTC. It translates to CASSQRQDSYEQYF. The chain joins TRBV18 to TRBJ2-7, with TRBD1 as a possible D gene (6 bases). V lost 6 bases and J 0 bases, leaving 12 bases between the germline ends. From germline, CDR1 is KGHSH and CDR2 LQKENI. The CDR3 runs to 14 residues.

The CDR3 DNA reads TGTGCCAGCAGTGAGGATTGGACTGAAGCTTTCTTT. Translated, it gives CASSEDWTEAFF. V usage is TRBV6-1 and J usage is TRBJ1-1; D is ambiguous. CDR3 length: 12 amino acids. Trimming took 3 bases from V and 5 from J, leaving 7 bases between them. The germline CDR1 and CDR2 sequences are MNHNS and SASEGT.

The rearrangement links TRBV29-1 to TRBJ2-5; possible D gene TRBD1, 6 bases. Germline assignment: CDR1 SQVTM and CDR2 ANQGSEA. V lost 2 bases to trimming and J lost 0 bases, with 13 bases between them. The CDR3 totals 15 residues. The CDR3: CSVELGGVYQETQYF. DNA for the CDR3: TGCAGCGTTGAACTAGGGGGAGTGTACCAAGAGACCCAGTACTTC.

The rearrangement links TRBV30 to TRBJ1-4, with a weak D call TRBD1 (5 bases). CDR3 length: 15 residues. The V end was cut by 2 bases, the J end by 3 bases, with 13 bases between. CDR1 and CDR2 (germline): GTSNPN, SVGIG (reference sequence). The CDR3 DNA reads TGTGCCTGGAGTCCCAGAGGGGTAGCTAATGAAAAACTGTTTTTT. This sequence encodes CAWSPRGVANEKLFF.

The genes are TRBV19 and TRBJ2-2; D may be TRBD1 or TRBD2 (5 bases each). CDR1 and CDR2 from the germline V gene are LNHDA and SQIVND (reference sequence). Trimming pared 8 bases from V and 0 bases from J, leaving 7 bases between. This CDR3 has 13 residues. CDR3 nucleotide sequence: TGTGCCAGTGGGGACGCGAACACCGGGGAGCTGTTTTTT. Protein sequence: CASGDANTGELFF.

This chain joins TRBV18 and TRBJ1-3, with 8 nucleotides matching TRBD1. With 2 bases clipped from V and 4 bases from J, the junction kept 10 bases outside the gene matches. The germline V gene has CDR1 KGHSH and CDR2 LQKENI. The CDR3 has 17 residues. CDR3 sequence: CASSPSNGQGSGNTIYF. CDR3 DNA sequence: TGTGCCAGCTCACCATCGAACGGACAGGGATCAGGAAACACCATATATTTT.

The chain uses TRBV4-1 and TRBJ1-3; TRBD1 matches at 7 bases. The CDR3 has 16 amino acids. CDR1 MGHRA and CDR2 YSYEKL come from the germline V gene. V shed 0 bases, J shed 1 base, and the junction held 3 bases outside the gene matches. CDR3 coding DNA: TGCGCCAGCAGCCAAGAAAGGGGGCTGTCTGGAAACACCATATATTTT. This gives the protein CASSQERGLSGNTIYF.

This clone was observed a single time. This chain links TRBV6-5 with TRBJ1-2; D gene uncertain. Germline CDR1 is MNHEY and CDR2 is SVGAGI. This CDR3 is built from 13 residues. Trimming took off 0 bases at V and 7 bases at J, with 9 bases between the two ends. CDR3 loop: CASSYSTRFGYTF. CDR3 sequence (DNA): TGTGCCAGCAGTTACTCGACCAGGTTTGGCTACACCTTC.

This chain joins TRBV27 and TRBJ1-4, with TRBD1 as a possible D gene (6 bases). Looked up from germline, CDR1 is MNHEY and CDR2 is SMNVEV (reference sequence). V was shortened by 6 bases and J by 6 bases, with 20 bases between the two germline ends. The CDR3 runs to 16 residues. The CDR3 is CASRHRTARVDEKLFF. The CDR3 region has the DNA TGTGCCAGCAGACATCGGACAGCCAGGGTGGATGAAAAACTGTTTTTT.

J is TRBJ1-1 and V is TRBV7-9; the D gene is possibly TRBD1 (6 bases). From germline, CDR1 is SEHNR and CDR2 FQNEAQ (reference sequence). V gave up 8 bases and J gave up 1 base, with 8 bases separating them. The CDR3 sequence is 12 residues long. The CDR3 region has the DNA TGTGCCAGCCACAGGGCGAACACTGAAGCTTTCTTT. Amino acid sequence: CASHRANTEAFF.

The chain is built from TRBV21-1 and TRBJ1-4. TRBV21-1 is described as a pseudogene. This CDR3 comprises 15 residues. As DNA, the CDR3 is TGTGCCAGCAGCAACCGGGACCTGGGCGGTGAAAAACTGTTTTTT. It codes for CASSNRDLGGEKLFF.

The chain employs TRBV19 and TRBJ1-6; 9 bases agree with TRBD1. The V and J ends lost 7 bases and 10 bases, in that order; junction bases with no gene match: 8. CDR3 length: 14 amino acids. Germline V gene sequence: CDR1 LNHDA, CDR2 SQIVND (reference sequence). CDR3 nucleotides: TGTGCCAGTAAACTTCCCGGGACAGGGTCACCCCTCCACTTT. Protein: CASKLPGTGSPLHF.

This clone has a single count. The rearrangement uses TRBV7-3 and TRBJ1-6; 7 bases line up with TRBD1. This CDR3 comprises 14 residues. The junction had 5 bases not matched to a gene; V was cut back by 5 bases and J by 7 bases. Per the germline V gene, CDR1 is SGHTA and CDR2 is FQGTGA. DNA of the CDR3: TGTGCCAGCAGCAGAACAGGGGCCAATTCACCCCTCCACTTT. Translation: CASSRTGANSPLHF.

This chain connects TRBV5-1 to TRBJ1-1, with 11 bases fitting TRBD1. The V segment lost 3 bases and the J segment 3 bases; nucleotides outside the gene matches: 13. The germline CDR1 and CDR2 sequences are SGHRS and YFSETQ. The CDR3 contains 18 residues. CDR3 nucleotide sequence: TGCGCCAGCAGCTCGGCGGGACAGGGGGGTCTCGGGGACACTGAAGCTTTCTTT. Amino acid sequence: CASSSAGQGGLGDTEAFF.

This clone was counted a single time. The rearrangement uses TRBV21-1 and TRBJ1-2. TRBV21-1 is classified as a pseudogene. The CDR3 has 16 residues. The CDR3 spells CASSKEAAPRKNGYTF. The CDR3 DNA sequence: TGTGCCAGCAGCAAAGAGGCAGCCCCAAGGAAAAATGGCTACACCTTC.